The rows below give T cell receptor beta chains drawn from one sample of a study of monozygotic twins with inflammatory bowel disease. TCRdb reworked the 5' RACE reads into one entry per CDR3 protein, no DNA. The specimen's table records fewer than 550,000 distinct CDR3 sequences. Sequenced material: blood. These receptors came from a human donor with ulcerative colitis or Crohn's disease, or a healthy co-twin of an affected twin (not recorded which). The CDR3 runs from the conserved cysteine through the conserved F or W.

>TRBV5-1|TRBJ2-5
CASSFVPTGTGGQETQYF
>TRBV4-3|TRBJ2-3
CASSQDAGGEDTQYF
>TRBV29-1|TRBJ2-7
CSVRTVSYEQYF
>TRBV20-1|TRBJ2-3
CSARAHLAVPSNQYF
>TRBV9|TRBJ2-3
CASSADTGITDTQYF
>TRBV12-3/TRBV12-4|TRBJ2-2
CASSLALDTGELFF
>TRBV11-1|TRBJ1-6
CASSPPMGDRHLLGALHF
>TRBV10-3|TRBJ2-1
CAISEMGGGNNEQFF
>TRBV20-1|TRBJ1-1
CSAGEGARMNTEAFF
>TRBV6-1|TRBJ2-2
CASSRDPNTGELFF
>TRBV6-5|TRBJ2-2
CASSYWGRVTGELFF
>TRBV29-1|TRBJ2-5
CSVEWWDRLETQYF
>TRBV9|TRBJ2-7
CASSVGGTSGSGYEQYF
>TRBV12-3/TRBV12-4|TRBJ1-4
CASSLERGRLLFF
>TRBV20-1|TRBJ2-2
CSARLPWMQGASTGELFF
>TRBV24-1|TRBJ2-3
CATSDPILVDTQYF
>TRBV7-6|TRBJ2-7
CASSPSLGSLAEVYEQYF
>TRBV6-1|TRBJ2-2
CASKFGGSNTGELFF
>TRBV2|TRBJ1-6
CASRDRVRSNSPLHF
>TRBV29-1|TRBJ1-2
CSVEGRGRDRRTAGYTF
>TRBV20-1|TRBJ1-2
CSAELEVGYTF
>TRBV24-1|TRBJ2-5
CATSDPSGRDLGGETQYF
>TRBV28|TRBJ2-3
CASKGGGRTDTQYF
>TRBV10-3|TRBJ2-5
CAISGTSQETQYF
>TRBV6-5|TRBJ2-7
CASSYESGASYEQYF
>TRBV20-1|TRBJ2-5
CSARVQETQYF
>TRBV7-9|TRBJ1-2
CASSLGAVPNYGYTF
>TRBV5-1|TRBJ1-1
CASSFVGKGEAFF
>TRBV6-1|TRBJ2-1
CASRGTAALNEQFF
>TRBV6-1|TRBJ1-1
CASTRAGSLPEAFF
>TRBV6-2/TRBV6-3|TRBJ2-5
CASSPTEGPETQYF
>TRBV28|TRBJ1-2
CASSPGQASHYGYTF
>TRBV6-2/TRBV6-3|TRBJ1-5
CASSLRTARGGQPQHF
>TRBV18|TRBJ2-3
CASSPSGRDTDTQYF
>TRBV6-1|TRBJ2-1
CASSLTRYRGKGDNEQFF
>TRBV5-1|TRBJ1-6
CASSLAGGSDSPLHF
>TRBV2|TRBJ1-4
CASGPPKSGEKLFF
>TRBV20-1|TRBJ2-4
CSARTGTGGSDIQYF
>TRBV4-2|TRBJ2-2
CASSQERTAGELFF
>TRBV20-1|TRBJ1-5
CSARPGDQPQHF
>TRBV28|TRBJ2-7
CASSLPDRGYEQYF
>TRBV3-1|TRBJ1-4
CASSQAGGPYGNEKLFF
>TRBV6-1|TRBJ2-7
CASSEYRTPYEQYF
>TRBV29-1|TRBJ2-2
CSVVTSGDETGELFF
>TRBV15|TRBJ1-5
CATSRDRGGLGNQPQHF
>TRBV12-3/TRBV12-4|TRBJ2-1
CASSSGGALSNEQFF
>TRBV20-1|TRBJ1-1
CSASWGGTTEAFF
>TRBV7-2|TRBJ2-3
CASSLLQGALGDTQYF
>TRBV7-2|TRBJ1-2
CASITLGRDGYTF